Listed here are 27 T cell receptor beta chains from one sample, sequenced in a study of beta chain features in type 1 diabetes. Study results and limitations: Type 1 diabetes patients had moderately but significantly shorter TCRB CDR3s in all four CD4+ subsets.

cDNA synthesis used the whole RNA isolate, giving expressed TCRB sequences. The data were produced by immunoSEQ multiplex PCR, yet TCRdb's version contains in-frame clones alone and is incomplete. This repertoire shows around 56,000 clones, 40% to 60% found once; its top ten account for around 2.5%. These receptors' targets are unknown. Input material: Tregs from blood. The receptor set was obtained from a woman aged 40 to 50 with type 1 diabetes.

With respect to this clone: Other nucleotide sequences from this sample produce the same CDR3. The chain links TRBV5-1 to TRBJ2-1, with unresolved D. The CDR3 totals 14 residues. In germline, CDR1 is SGHRS, CDR2 YFSETQ. V lost 2 bases and J 0 bases, leaving 6 bases between the germline ends. The CDR3 DNA reads TGCGCCAGCAGCTTCACTATCTCCTACAATGAGCAGTTCTTC. Its translation: CASSFTISYNEQFF.

This clone was counted only a few times. The chain has TRBV4-2 and TRBJ2-7; perhaps TRBD1 as D (6 bases). The length of the CDR3 is 15 residues. Trimming took off 0 bases at V and 0 bases at J, with 9 bases between the two ends. Per the germline V gene, CDR1 is LGHNA and CDR2 is YNFKEQ. CDR3 sequence: CASSQEGRGSYEQYF. CDR3 DNA: TGTGCCAGCAGCCAAGAGGGCAGGGGCTCCTACGAGCAGTACTTC.

The chain is built from TRBV5-1 and TRBJ2-1; D perhaps matches TRBD2 (5 bases). From germline, CDR1 is SGHRS and CDR2 YFSETQ. Trimming took 4 bases from V and 6 from J, leaving 14 bases between them. The CDR3 extends over 14 amino acids. The CDR3 DNA reads as TGCGCCAGCAGCGGAGAGACTACACTCAATGAGCAGTTCTTC. Protein sequence: CASSGETTLNEQFF.

Note on this clone: The junction and the germline gene differ at one end; a read error may be behind it. Other DNA sequences within the sample encode an identical CDR3. This chain links TRBV7-2 with TRBJ1-6; D is undetermined. Germline CDR1 SGHTA, CDR2 FQGNSA. This CDR3 contains 15 residues. In nucleotides, the CDR3 is TGTGCCAGCAGCTCGGGATCCTTCTCTAATTCCCCCCTCCACTTT. Amino acids: CASSSGSFSNSPLHF. The full variable domain, its missing parts supplied by reference TRBV7-2 and TRBJ1-6, is GAGVSQSPSNKVTEKGKDVELRCDPISGHTALYWYRQSLGQGLEFLIYFQGNSAPDKSGLPSDRFSAERTGGSVSTLTIQRTQQEDSAVYLCASSSGSFSNSPLHFGNGTRLTVT.

This clone has a single count. V is TRBV5-1 and J is TRBJ2-1; 10 nucleotides match TRBD2. The CDR3 has 15 amino acids. The V segment lost 1 base and the J segment 6 bases; nucleotides outside the gene matches: 4. Germline V CDR1 and CDR2: SGHRS, YFSETQ. The chain's CDR3 is CASSLSLAGANEQFF. The CDR3 DNA is TGCGCCAGCAGCTTGTCTCTAGCGGGGGCCAATGAGCAGTTCTTC.

The chain is built from TRBV5-1 and TRBJ1-2; 8 bases align to TRBD1. V shed 4 bases, J shed 7 bases, and the junction held 15 bases outside the gene matches. The CDR3 loop spans 16 amino acids. The germline V gene encodes CDR1 SGHRS and CDR2 YFSETQ. CDR3 nucleotides: TGCGCCAGCAGCCCCTTCCTAGGACAGGGCGGAAGTGGCTACACCTTC. This gives the protein CASSPFLGQGGSGYTF.

The rearrangement joins TRBV29-1 to TRBJ2-7, with 7 bases fitting TRBD2. The CDR3 length is 13 residues. With V trimmed by 5 bases and J by 4 bases, 8 bases remained unmatched. Germline lookup yields CDR1 SQVTM and CDR2 ANQGSEA. The CDR3: CSVRSGGGYEQYF. The CDR3 region has the DNA TGCAGCGTTCGTTCGGGGGGAGGGTACGAGCAGTACTTC.

V and J are TRBV29-1 and TRBJ2-5; TRBD1 aligns across 7 bases. J was trimmed by 5 bases and V by 2 bases; bases with no gene match: 8. The length of the CDR3 is 14 residues. Germline V CDR1 and CDR2: SQVTM, ANQGSEA. The CDR3 region is CSVEYSQGLETQYF. In nucleotides, the CDR3 is TGCAGCGTTGAATACTCACAGGGGTTGGAGACCCAGTACTTC.

The rearrangement uses TRBV4-2 and TRBJ1-5; 7 bases line up with TRBD1. The V gene's germline CDR1 is LGHNA and CDR2 YNFKEQ. This CDR3 has 15 amino acids. Unmatched junction bases numbered 6, after V lost 4 bases and J lost 3 bases. The CDR3 region has the DNA TGTGCCAGCAGCCTTTGGGACAGCCCCAATCAGCCCCAGCATTTT. This translates into CASSLWDSPNQPQHF.

This clone was counted a few times. The chain uses TRBV5-1 and TRBJ2-2; 11 nucleotides agree with TRBD2. Germline-derived CDR1 and CDR2 are SGHRS and YFSETQ. V shed 4 bases and J 3 bases; nucleotides not matched to a gene: 2. The CDR3 has 15 amino acids. The chain's CDR3 is CASSPGLADTGELFF. The CDR3 coding sequence is TGCGCCAGCAGCCCGGGACTAGCGGACACCGGGGAGCTGTTTTTT. The full variable domain, with the rest looked up from reference TRBV5-1 and TRBJ2-2, is KAGVTQTPRYLIKTRGQQVTLSCSPISGHRSVSWYQQTPGQGLQFLFEYFSETQRNKGNFPGRFSGRQFSNSRSEMNVSTLELGDSALYLCASSPGLADTGELFFGEGSRLTVL.

The genes are TRBV7-2 and TRBJ2-1, with 7 bases identical to TRBD2. The germline gives CDR1 SGHTA, CDR2 FQGNSA. With V trimmed by 11 bases and J by 6 bases, 10 bases remained unmatched. This CDR3 is 13 amino acids long. The CDR3 sequence: CAVLTSALNEQFF. DNA of the CDR3: TGTGCCGTACTTACTAGCGCCCTCAATGAGCAGTTCTTC. Full variable domain (remainder filled in from reference TRBV7-2 and TRBJ2-1): GAGVSQSPSNKVTEKGKDVELRCDPISGHTALYWYRQSLGQGLEFLIYFQGNSAPDKSGLPSDRFSAERTGGSVSTLTIQRTQQEDSAVYLCAVLTSALNEQFFGPGTRLTVL.

The chain employs TRBV25-1 and TRBJ2-5; D gene unclear. The length of the CDR3 is 13 residues. CDR1 and CDR2 from the germline V gene are MGHDK and SYGVNS. V was shortened by 4 bases and J by 2 bases, with 8 bases between the two germline ends. The CDR3 spells CASSVQWQETQYF. The DNA of the CDR3 is TGTGCCAGCAGTGTACAATGGCAAGAGACCCAGTACTTC.

V is TRBV4-3 and J is TRBJ2-3, with 7 positions matching TRBD1. Germline CDR1 is LGHNA and CDR2 is YSLEER. The CDR3 covers 17 residues. The J segment lost 2 bases and the V segment lost 0 bases, leaving 8 bases of the junction unmatched. The CDR3 is CASSQDRTGAVTDTQYF. The CDR3 coding sequence is TGCGCCAGCAGCCAAGACAGGACAGGAGCCGTCACAGATACGCAGTATTTT.

This chain joins TRBV29-1 and TRBJ2-5; 8 nucleotides match TRBD1. V shed 6 bases and J 5 bases; nucleotides not matched to a gene: 11. Germline V lookup: CDR1 SQVTM, CDR2 ANQGSEA. The CDR3 is 14 residues long. The CDR3 reads CSVEAGTGGETQYF. The CDR3 region has the DNA TGCAGCGTCGAGGCCGGGACAGGAGGGGAGACCCAGTACTTC.

The V call is TRBV29-1, the J call TRBJ2-6; weak D call: TRBD1 (7 bases). Germline assignment: CDR1 SQVTM and CDR2 ANQGSEA. Trimming took 8 bases from V and 0 from J, leaving 11 bases between them. The CDR3 consists of 14 residues. The CDR3 bases are TGCAGCACCCAGGGGGGCTCTGGGGCCAACGTCCTGACTTTC. This sequence encodes CSTQGGSGANVLTF.

V usage is TRBV4-1 and J usage is TRBJ1-3; 7 nucleotides agree with TRBD1. Germline-derived CDR1 and CDR2 are MGHRA and YSYEKL. The J segment lost 2 bases and the V segment lost 7 bases, leaving 14 bases of the junction unmatched. The CDR3 is 17 amino acids. The DNA for the CDR3 is TGCGCCAGCACCCCAAGTGACAGGGCATTAGCTGGAAACACCATATATTTT. It encodes CASTPSDRALAGNTIYF.

There are a few counts of this clone. The CDR3 DNA follows: TGTGCCAGCAGCTCCATCTCCTACGAGCAGTACTTC. Protein product: CASSSISYEQYF. This chain connects TRBV7-9 to TRBJ2-7; no firm D call. CDR1 is SEHNR and CDR2 is FQNEAQ in the germline V gene (reference sequence). V shed 4 bases and J shed 0 bases, with 4 bases lying between them. This CDR3 has 12 residues. Full variable domain (rest looked up from reference TRBV7-9 and TRBJ2-7): DTGVSQNPRHKITKRGQNVTFRCDPISEHNRLYWYRQTLGQGPEFLTYFQNEAQLEKSRLLSDRFSAERPKGSFSTLEIQRTEQGDSAMYLCASSSISYEQYFGPGTRLTVT.

As for this clone: The junction departs from germline at one end; a sequencing error may be responsible. V is TRBV7-9 and J is TRBJ2-7; 9 nucleotides line up with TRBD2. The CDR3 runs 14 residues. CDR1 is SEHNR, CDR2 FQNEAQ, per germline (reference sequence). In DNA form, the CDR3 reads TGCGCCAGCAGCCAAACCGGGACTAGCTTGGTGCAGTACTTC. This gives the protein CASSQTGTSLVQYF.

This chain connects TRBV5-4 to TRBJ2-5; the D gene is possibly TRBD2 (5 bases). Judging by the DNA end, TRBJ2-7 fits better; the J call may be wrong. Germline V gene data show CDR1 as SGHNT and CDR2 as YYREEE (reference sequence). The CDR3 totals 15 residues. The CDR3 sequence is CASSRRGVSSYEQYF. The CDR3 coding sequence is TGTGCCAGCAGCCGACGGGGAGTGTCCTCCTACGAGCAGTACTTC.

J is TRBJ1-1 and V is TRBV27; D perhaps matches TRBD1 (6 bases). Germline V gene lookup returns CDR1 MNHEY and CDR2 SMNVEV (reference sequence). The CDR3 extends over 14 amino acids. V lost 7 bases to trimming and J lost 11 bases, with 23 bases between them. The CDR3 protein is CASTLRGGDPGAFF. Here the CDR3 DNA reads TGTGCCAGCACCCTACGGGGGGGCGACCCAGGGGCTTTCTTT.

This sequence joins TRBV30 and TRBJ2-3, with 8 bases aligning to TRBD2. The CDR3 runs 15 residues. Germline V gives CDR1 GTSNPN, CDR2 SVGIG (reference sequence). V lost 0 bases, J lost 4 bases, and 6 bases stayed unmatched. CDR3 amino acids: CAWSVAGVRADTQYF. In nucleotides, the CDR3 is TGTGCCTGGAGTGTAGCGGGAGTGAGGGCAGATACGCAGTATTTT.

The gene calls are TRBV19 and TRBJ1-2, with TRBD1 identical over 7 bases. The length of the CDR3 is 16 residues. CDR1 is LNHDA, CDR2 SQIVND, per germline (reference sequence). Unmatched junction bases numbered 7, after V lost 3 bases and J lost 0 bases. The CDR3 sequence is CASSITWTGANYGYTF. The CDR3 DNA sequence: TGTGCCAGTAGTATCACGTGGACAGGCGCTAACTATGGCTACACCTTC.

The genes are TRBV2 and TRBJ1-2, with D perhaps matching TRBD1 (6 bases). The CDR3 spans 12 residues. V gave up 9 bases and J gave up 4 bases, with 12 bases separating them. Germline V gene sequence: CDR1 SNHLY, CDR2 FYNNEI. The CDR3 nucleotides read TGTGCCAGTAGGACAGAAAGCTATGGCTACACCTTC. It translates to CASRTESYGYTF.

In its sample, this clone was seen a few times. The genes are TRBV18 and TRBJ2-1; tentatively, D is TRBD1 (6 bases). Germline V gene data show CDR1 as KGHSH and CDR2 as LQKENI. The V end was cut by 1 base, the J end by 7 bases, with 14 bases between. The CDR3 spans 15 residues. CDR3 DNA: TGTGCCAGCTCACCACTTGGGCAGGGGTGGAATGAGCAGTTCTTC. Residues: CASSPLGQGWNEQFF.

The chain recombines TRBV7-2 with TRBJ2-1; 10 bases map to TRBD2. The ends lost 1 base at V and 12 bases at J; junction bases unmatched: 12. Germline V gene lookup returns CDR1 SGHTA and CDR2 FQGNSA. The length of the CDR3 is 16 residues. The chain's CDR3 is CASSLVSASGSRRQFF. In nucleotides, the CDR3 is TGTGCCAGCAGCTTAGTATCCGCTAGCGGGAGTCGACGGCAGTTCTTC.

The DNA of the CDR3 is TGTGCCAGCAGCTTAGGGCAGGGGATTTACGAGCAGTACTTC. Amino acid sequence: CASSLGQGIYEQYF. The chain has TRBV7-9 and TRBJ2-7, with a weak D call TRBD1 (6 bases). The CDR3 sequence is 14 residues long. Trimming took off 1 base at V and 4 bases at J, with 11 bases between the two ends. CDR1 SEHNR and CDR2 FQNEAQ come from the germline V gene (reference sequence).

CDR3 sequence: CASSTYASGPIKEQYF. The CDR3 nucleotides read TGTGCCAGCAGCACCTATGCTAGCGGCCCTATTAAGGAGCAGTACTTC. This sequence joins TRBV7-2 and TRBJ2-7; 7 nucleotides agree with TRBD2. The V gene end was trimmed by 5 bases and the J gene end by 7 bases; junction bases not matched to a gene: 17. The CDR3 spans 16 residues. Germline CDR1 is SGHTA and CDR2 is FQGNSA.